The 22 T cell receptor beta chains in this list originate from one sample, sequenced in a study of T cell repertoires in cytomegalovirus infection. TCRdb itself ran the reads through MiXCR, one entry per CDR3 protein. The top ten clones hold about 20% of a sample with 65,000 to 90,000 distinct CDR3 sequences, more than 3% of them seen once. The sample consisted of PBMCs. The source is a human donor in good health (CMV status not recorded). Some clones in this sample may be carry-over from other donors' samples.

This clonotype occurred many times. The genes are TRBV7-2 and TRBJ1-3, with D possibly matching TRBD1 (5 bases). Germline V gives CDR1 SGHTA, CDR2 FQGNSA. The CDR3 length is 15 residues. With 3 bases removed from V and 6 bases from J, the gap between germline ends came to 15 bases. This chain's CDR3 is CASSLGGVRANTIYF. DNA of the CDR3: TGTGCCAGCAGCTTGGGGGGGGTCAGGGCAAACACCATATATTTT.

Many counts were recorded for this clonotype. This sequence joins TRBV28 and TRBJ2-1, with TRBD2 identical over 7 bases. V was clipped by 7 bases and J by 3 bases; unmatched bases: 9. This CDR3 comprises 15 residues. Germline lookup yields CDR1 MDHEN and CDR2 SYDVKM. CDR3 DNA: TGTGCCAGCACCCGGGTAGCGGGCATCTACAATGAGCAGTTCTTC. This gives the protein CASTRVAGIYNEQFF.

This clonotype has ten or more counts. J is TRBJ2-7 and V is TRBV7-2; possibly TRBD2 for D (5 bases). The length of the CDR3 is 14 residues. V shed 5 bases and J shed 2 bases, with 13 bases lying between them. Germline CDR1 SGHTA, CDR2 FQGNSA. The CDR3 sequence: CASSPARAAYEQYF. For the CDR3, the DNA is TGTGCCAGCAGCCCCGCGAGGGCCGCCTACGAGCAGTACTTC.

This clonotype has ten or more counts. The rearrangement joins TRBV7-2 to TRBJ1-2; the match to TRBD1 covers 7 bases. CDR3 length: 14 amino acids. Looked up from germline, CDR1 is SGHTA and CDR2 is FQGNSA. Trimming took 3 bases from V and 2 from J; bases not matched to a gene: 3. CDR3: CASSFTGENYGYTF. The CDR3 coding sequence is TGTGCCAGCAGCTTTACAGGGGAAAACTATGGCTACACCTTC.

On this clonotype itself: Here the CDR3 omits its conserved ending phenylalanine or tryptophan, so a read error is the likely source. The chain combines TRBV4-1 with TRBJ2-7; maybe TRBD2 (5 bases). Germline V gene lookup returns CDR1 MGHRA and CDR2 YSYEKL. The CDR3 sequence is 16 residues long. Deletions cut 0 bases from V and 0 bases from J, with 12 bases between. Written as DNA, the CDR3 is TGCGCCAGCAGCCAAGAATATCCGGGGAACTCCTACGAGCAGTACTCC. Translation gives CASSQEYPGNSYEQYS.

This clonotype was found many times. The gene calls are TRBV7-2 and TRBJ1-1; D unclear. V gave up 1 base and J gave up 1 base, with 13 bases separating them. This CDR3 region has 16 residues. Germline-derived CDR1 and CDR2 are SGHTA and FQGNSA. The CDR3 nucleotides are TGTGCCAGCAGCTTAGAATTGGGCAGACCGAACACTGAAGCTTTCTTT. This codes for CASSLELGRPNTEAFF.

This clonotype came up many times. This sequence joins TRBV7-6 and TRBJ2-5, with TRBD2 matching over 9 bases. CDR1 is SGHVS, CDR2 FNYEAQ, per germline. The length of the CDR3 is 14 residues. J lost 5 bases, V lost 1 base, and 2 bases had no gene match. The CDR3 region is CASSLVAGGETQYF. DNA for the CDR3: TGTGCCAGCAGCTTAGTCGCGGGAGGGGAGACCCAGTACTTC.

In nucleotides, the CDR3 is TGTGCCAGCAGCCATGCGGGCAAGCCTGAAGCTTTCTTT. It is translated as CASSHAGKPEAFF. The rearrangement links TRBV7-2 to TRBJ1-1; D is undetermined. This CDR3 is 13 amino acids long. The V and J ends lost 5 bases and 6 bases respectively, with 13 bases between them. Germline CDR1 SGHTA, CDR2 FQGNSA.

In this sample, this clonotype turned up many times. J is TRBJ2-1 and V is TRBV7-2; 14 bases fit TRBD2. The CDR3 has 16 residues. J gave up 9 bases and V 4 bases, and 8 bases lay outside the gene matches. Germline loops: CDR1 SGHTA, CDR2 FQGNSA. CDR3 nucleotide sequence: TGTGCCAGCAGCTATGGACTAGCGGGAGGTTCCGGTGAGCAGTTCTTC. The encoded protein is CASSYGLAGGSGEQFF.

This clonotype was seen repeatedly, ten times or more. The chain recombines TRBV10-3 with TRBJ2-3, with 8 bases fitting TRBD2. This CDR3 is 15 amino acids long. V shed 7 bases and J 0 bases; nucleotides not matched to a gene: 6. Per germline, CDR1 ENHRY and CDR2 SYGVKD. CDR3 region: CAIMRSGGSTDTQYF. The CDR3 nucleotides read TGTGCCATCATGAGGAGCGGGGGCAGCACAGATACGCAGTATTTT.

This chain links TRBV7-2 with TRBJ2-5; D gene ambiguous. Germline-derived CDR1 and CDR2 are SGHTA and FQGNSA. This CDR3 contains 14 residues. V was shortened by 1 base and J by 2 bases, with 8 bases between the two germline ends. The DNA of the CDR3 is TGTGCCAGCAGCTTAGACCCCTTACAAGAGACCCAGTACTTC. It codes for CASSLDPLQETQYF.

This clonotype was recorded many times. J is TRBJ2-2 and V is TRBV7-2; weak D call: TRBD2 (5 bases). Trimming took off 2 bases at V and 6 bases at J, with 22 bases between the two ends. The V gene's germline CDR1 is SGHTA and CDR2 FQGNSA. The CDR3 runs to 18 residues. CDR3 bases: TGTGCCAGCAGCTTACCGAGGGTGGGTTTCATCCCGTCCGGGGAGCTGTTTTTT. Its protein is CASSLPRVGFIPSGELFF.

The chain has TRBV7-2 and TRBJ1-1, with 8 bases aligning to TRBD1. Germline V gives CDR1 SGHTA, CDR2 FQGNSA. Trimming took 11 bases from V and 7 from J; bases not matched to a gene: 12. The CDR3 length is 13 residues. The CDR3 bases are TGTGCCTCCGGGGGGGACAGGTATAGTGAAGCTTTCTTT. Its translation: CASGGDRYSEAFF.

This clonotype was observed at least ten times. V gene TRBV19 combines with J gene TRBJ1-6; the match to TRBD1 covers 10 bases. V shed 8 bases, J shed 8 bases, and the junction held 15 bases outside the gene matches. From germline, CDR1 is LNHDA and CDR2 SQIVND (reference sequence). This CDR3 region has 17 residues. CDR3 region: CASRWTGGRLMDSPLHF. CDR3 DNA sequence: TGTGCCAGTCGATGGACAGGGGGAAGACTTATGGATTCACCCCTCCACTTT.

This clonotype was seen ten or more times. The rearrangement uses TRBV11-2 and TRBJ2-1; maybe TRBD1 (6 bases). The CDR3 is 14 residues long. Germline V CDR1 and CDR2: SGHAT, FQNNGV. V shed 6 bases and J shed 5 bases, with 14 bases lying between them. CDR3 sequence (DNA): TGTGCCAGCAGAGAGACAGGATCTAACAATGAGCAGTTCTTC. As protein: CASRETGSNNEQFF. Together with reference TRBV11-2 and TRBJ2-1, the CDR3 gives the full variable domain: EAGVAQSPRYKIIEKRQSVAFWCNPISGHATLYWYQQILGQGPKLLIQFQNNGVVDDSQLPKDRFSAERLKGVDSTLKIQPAKLEDSAVYLCASRETGSNNEQFFGPGTRLTVL.

This clonotype came up many times. The genes are TRBV7-4 and TRBJ2-5; 7 bases align to TRBD2. Germline V gene data show CDR1 as SGHVT and CDR2 as SQSDAQ. V lost 5 bases and J lost 0; bases outside the gene matches: 12. The CDR3 sequence is 17 residues long. For the CDR3, the DNA is TGTGCCAGCAGCCCATCGACTAGCAGCTCTTACCAAGAGACCCAGTACTTC. Its protein product is CASSPSTSSSYQETQYF.

This clonotype was counted at least ten times. The V call is TRBV11-2, the J call TRBJ2-1; 9 bases line up with TRBD2. V lost 2 bases to trimming and J lost 6 bases; unmatched junction nucleotides: 5. This CDR3 region has 15 residues. Germline loops: CDR1 SGHAT, CDR2 FQNNGV. For the CDR3, the DNA is TGTGCCAGCAGCTTATCGGCGGGGGGGCCCAATGAGCAGTTCTTC. This sequence encodes CASSLSAGGPNEQFF.

This clonotype was counted many times. V usage is TRBV7-8 and J usage is TRBJ1-2; 10 bases agree with TRBD1. CDR1 is SGHVS and CDR2 is FQNEAQ in the germline V gene. V lost 5 bases to trimming and J lost 8 bases; unmatched junction nucleotides: 11. The CDR3 length is 15 residues. The CDR3 reads CASSPVKGTGVGYTF. As DNA, the CDR3 is TGTGCCAGCAGCCCAGTCAAAGGGACAGGGGTCGGCTACACCTTC.

Many counts were recorded for this clonotype. The rearrangement joins TRBV20-1 to TRBJ1-2, with TRBD1 identical over 7 bases. J lost 2 bases, V lost 2 bases, and 5 bases had no gene match. Germline V gene sequence: CDR1 DFQATT, CDR2 SNEGSKA (reference sequence). The CDR3 is 14 amino acids. CDR3 protein: CSARPQGQNYGYTF. The CDR3 DNA reads TGCAGTGCTAGACCGCAGGGACAGAACTATGGCTACACCTTC.

This clonotype appeared many times. This rearrangement joins TRBV7-2 to TRBJ1-1; 7 bases are shared with TRBD1. V gave up 4 bases and J gave up 2 bases; unmatched junction bases: 7. CDR3 length: 15 amino acids. Germline V gene data show CDR1 as SGHTA and CDR2 as FQGNSA. CDR3 nucleotide sequence: TGTGCCAGCAGCTATAGGACAGGAAGAAACACTGAAGCTTTCTTT. Translating gives CASSYRTGRNTEAFF.

This clonotype was seen a few times. The chain joins TRBV27 to TRBJ2-7; TRBD1 matches 7 bases. Germline V gene lookup returns CDR1 MNHEY and CDR2 SMNVEV (reference sequence). The length of the CDR3 is 14 residues. V shed 3 bases and J 2 bases; nucleotides not matched to a gene: 4. The CDR3 protein is CASSFLDRPYEQYF. The CDR3 bases are TGTGCCAGCAGTTTTTTGGACAGGCCCTACGAGCAGTACTTC.

There are many counts of this clonotype. The rearrangement uses TRBV7-2 and TRBJ1-1; D is unclear. With 1 base removed from V and 1 base from J, the gap between germline ends came to 7 bases. Germline V gene data show CDR1 as SGHTA and CDR2 as FQGNSA. CDR3 size: 14 residues. CDR3 nucleotides: TGTGCCAGCAGCTTAGGTCCGAAGAACACTGAAGCTTTCTTT. This translates into CASSLGPKNTEAFF.